Below, 3 T cell receptor beta chains from the same sample are listed, as sequenced in a study of T cells in Graves' hyperthyroidism and ophthalmopathy. RNA transcripts provided the source from which TCR beta CDR3 regions were amplified. The study used the HTBI primer set for a first-round RT-PCR of the TCR CDR3. A single record per CDR3 protein comes from TCRdb applying MiXCR to the multiplex PCR reads. The data contain 300,000 to 350,000 distinct CDR3 sequences, about 15% of them seen just once; the ten biggest clones take up just under 25%. Input material: blood. All receptors derive from a woman aged 25-40 years with Graves' hyperthyroidism.

The table lists this clonotype with a count of one. The chain carries TRBV9 and TRBJ2-5; D is unresolved. Germline V gene sequence: CDR1 SGDLS, CDR2 YYNGEE. Trimming cost V 0 bases and J 2 bases, with 11 bases left between them. The CDR3 length is 15 residues. CDR3 sequence: CASSVGTEIQETQYF. In DNA, the CDR3 is TGTGCCAGCAGCGTAGGAACGGAGATACAAGAGACCCAGTACTTC.

This clonotype was seen ten or more times. This chain joins TRBV28 and TRBJ1-4, with 8 bases lining up with TRBD1. Germline V lookup: CDR1 MDHEN, CDR2 SYDVKM. V lost 6 bases to trimming and J lost 10 bases; unmatched junction nucleotides: 13. There are 15 residues in the CDR3. CDR3 coding DNA: TGTGCCAGCAGCGGTGGGACAGGCCCCCAAAGAAAACTGTTTTTT. This sequence encodes CASSGGTGPQRKLFF.

V gene TRBV7-8 combines with J gene TRBJ2-2, with 8 bases that match TRBD2. This CDR3 is 18 amino acids long. In germline, CDR1 is SGHVS, CDR2 FQNEAQ. V lost 5 bases to trimming and J lost 5 bases; unmatched junction nucleotides: 16. The CDR3 DNA is TGTGCCAGCAGCATGCGACCATTGAGCGGGAGAAGAACCGGGGAGCTGTTTTTT. Its translation is CASSMRPLSGRRTGELFF. The variable domain in full, completed from reference TRBV7-8 and TRBJ2-2, reads GAGVSQSPRYKVAKRGQDVALRCDPISGHVSLFWYQQALGQGPEFLTYFQNEAQLDKSGLPSDRFFAERPEGSVSTLKIQRTQQEDSAVYLCASSMRPLSGRRTGELFFGEGSRLTVL.